These 10 T cell receptor beta chains came from one sample sequenced in a study of T cell repertoires in cytomegalovirus infection. TCRdb used MiXCR to reprocess the reads, holding one entry per CDR3 protein. This table has about 830,000 distinct CDR3 sequences, approximately 29% appearing once. Their antigen targets remain unknown. Sequencing was performed on cultured CD8+ T cells from PBMCs, taken from culture after CMV antigen stimulation. These receptors originate from a human donor in good health (CMV status not recorded). Some clones in this sample may be carry-over from other donors' samples.

This clonotype was counted between two and nine times. In DNA form, the CDR3 reads TGTGCCAGCAGTTCCCGGTGGGGCATGAACACTGAAGCTTTCTTT. Its translation: CASSSRWGMNTEAFF. The genes are TRBV27 and TRBJ1-1; D perhaps matches TRBD1 (5 bases). The CDR3 extends over 15 amino acids. Trimming removed 4 bases from V and 0 bases from J, with 12 bases in between. The germline gives CDR1 MNHEY, CDR2 SMNVEV (reference sequence).

Concerning this clonotype itself: A much larger clonotype is one base distant, so this may be a read error. V and J are TRBV12-3 or TRBV12-4 and TRBJ1-5, with a weak D call TRBD1 (5 bases). V lost 6 bases to trimming and J lost 2 bases, with 8 bases between them. The CDR3 loop spans 13 amino acids. CDR3 sequence: CASSIRGNQPQHF. The DNA for the CDR3 is TGTGCCAGCAGCATCAGGGGCAATCAGCCCCAGCATTTT.

This clonotype was recorded many times. This chain links TRBV7-8 with TRBJ2-7; D perhaps matches TRBD1 (6 bases). Germline V gene data show CDR1 as SGHVS and CDR2 as FQNEAQ. This CDR3 is 12 amino acids long. V lost 5 bases, J lost 6 bases, and 11 bases lay in between. In DNA, the CDR3 is TGTGCCAGCAGCCCGACAGGAGGCGAGCAGTACGTC. Its protein product is CASSPTGGEQYV.

The chain uses TRBV7-8 and TRBJ2-1, with TRBD2 matching 10 bases. The V gene end was trimmed by 1 base and the J gene end by 9 bases; junction bases not matched to a gene: 9. CDR3 length: 16 residues. Germline lookup yields CDR1 SGHVS and CDR2 FQNEAQ. This CDR3 reads CASSLGLSGGAVEQFF. CDR3 DNA sequence: TGTGCCAGCAGCTTAGGTTTAAGCGGGGGGGCGGTTGAGCAGTTCTTC.

The chain combines TRBV20-1 with TRBJ2-7; unclear D gene. This CDR3 spans 10 amino acids. V was clipped by 4 bases and J by 4 bases, with 5 bases between them. Germline V CDR1 and CDR2: DFQATT, SNEGSKA (reference sequence). The DNA of the CDR3 is TGCAGTGCTACAGGATACGAGCAGTACGTC. It encodes CSATGYEQYV.

The genes are TRBV6-2 or TRBV6-3 and TRBJ2-7; no clear D gene. Germline CDR1 is MNHEY and CDR2 is SVGEGT. CDR3 length equals 11 residues. Trimming shortened V by 8 bases and J by 3 bases, and 8 bases separated the two germline ends. The CDR3 region is CASSDGYEQYV. For the CDR3, the DNA is TGTGCCAGCTCGGACGGCTACGAGCAGTACGTC.

V and J are TRBV7-3 and TRBJ2-5; possibly TRBD1 for D (5 bases). The CDR3 is 14 residues long. Germline V gene data show CDR1 as SGHTA and CDR2 as FQGTGA. Trimming stripped 5 bases from V and 5 bases from J, with 15 bases between. The CDR3 nucleotides are TGTGCCAGCAGCCCCCCCGACAGTGGCGAGACCCAGTACTTC. Translated: CASSPPDSGETQYF. The full variable domain, with the rest looked up from reference TRBV7-3 and TRBJ2-5, is GAGVSQTPSNKVTEKGKYVELRCDPISGHTALYWYRQSLGQGPEFLIYFQGTGAADDSGLPNDRFFAVRPEGSVSTLKIQRTERGDSAVYLCASSPPDSGETQYFGPGTRLLVL.

This chain uses TRBV6-2 or TRBV6-3 with TRBJ2-6; D may be TRBD2 (6 bases). In germline, CDR1 is MNHEY, CDR2 SVGEGT. Trimming took off 2 bases at V and 2 bases at J, with 19 bases between the two ends. The CDR3 length is 19 residues. CDR3 bases: TGTGCCAGCAGTTACCCCAACGGGGAGGTCATAGCTGGGGCCAACGTCCTGACTTTC. It yields the protein CASSYPNGEVIAGANVLTF.

The chain recombines TRBV6-2 or TRBV6-3 with TRBJ2-7; D is ambiguous. The ends were cut back, 2 bases at V and 2 bases at J, with 4 bases in the middle. The germline V gene has CDR1 MNHEY and CDR2 SVGEGT. The length of the CDR3 is 12 residues. CDR3 DNA: TGTGCCAGCAGTTACAGGGCCTACGAGCAGTACGTC. Residues: CASSYRAYEQYV.

The chain links TRBV7-9 to TRBJ2-1; possible D gene TRBD1, 6 bases. This CDR3 has 16 residues. V was clipped by 4 bases and J by 8 bases, with 21 bases between them. CDR1 SEHNR and CDR2 FQNEAQ come from the germline V gene (reference sequence). The CDR3 region is CASSSPGHLLGYEQFF. The CDR3, as DNA: TGTGCCAGCAGCTCGCCGGGACACTTACTGGGGTATGAGCAGTTCTTC.